This T cell receptor beta chain came from a study of graft-versus-host responses after intestinal transplantation. Study-level background: For around three years after anti-thymocyte globulin induction, all recipients took tacrolimus and steroids. Study findings and constraints: Among circulating GvH clones, peak levels were associated with early post-transplant declines in HvG clones. Detected in recipient marrow were GvH clones, some of which were first observed in ileum or blood.

At the end of the reaction, proliferating CFSE-low CD3+CD4+ and CD3+CD8+ responders were sorted. Germline V CDR1 and CDR2: SEHNR, FQNEAQ (reference sequence). This CDR3 region has 16 residues. The V and J ends lost 5 bases and 1 base respectively, with 14 bases between them. Profiled with immunoSEQ multiplex PCR; TCRdb holds only in-frame clones, not every one. The table has 20,000 to 25,000 clones, less than 60% seen once. The chain links TRBV7-9 to TRBJ1-4, with D tentatively TRBD1 (5 bases). This receptor was identified in a human patient who received an intestinal transplant. The source material was alloreactive CD4+ T cells from a mixed lymphocyte reaction culture, sampled before intestinal transplant. Subset denoted: CFSE-low proliferating T cells sorted from approximately six-day pre-transplant mixed lymphocyte reaction (GvH or HvG direction). In DNA form, the CDR3 reads TGTGCCAGCAGCCCTTGGGAGGGGCTAACTAATGAAAAACTGTTTTTT. Translation gives CASSPWEGLTNEKLFF.